This T cell receptor (beta chain) was observed in a study of T cells in localized non-small cell lung cancer (dated by TCRdb to 2019 to 2021). In the study overall: The study analyzed T cell repertoires of about 230 early-stage NSCLC patients, comparing tumors and uninvolved tumor-adjacent lungs. The cohort was made up of under 250 treatment-naive NSCLC patients whose localized lung tumors had been resected. Of the NSCLC patients, over 120 were male and approximately 100 were female, and the mean age was approximately 69 years. On the study overall, not on this receptor specifically: A median of 57 of the top 100 tumor clones were detected in paired uninvolved adjacent lung, and 28 of these tumor clones were also found among the top 100 clones of the paired uninvolved adjacent lung. Since the design was exploratory, TCR variables were selected using unadjusted p-values with no false-discovery rate correction. Uninvolved tumor-adjacent lung showed the highest T cell clonality, higher than tumor, which suggests more focused antigenic responses in the uninvolved tumor-adjacent lung. Multi-region tumor sequencing was not performed, so intratumor heterogeneity could not be excluded. Longer overall survival was associated with higher blood T cell density, whereas shorter survival was associated with higher adjacent-lung clonality.

TCR beta CDR3 regions were sequenced from DNA using the immunoSEQ Assay. In the paper's pipeline: T cell density was computed as TCR beta template counts normalized to usable DNA estimated by amplifying housekeeping genes. Using the preseqR package, richness was estimated by extrapolating to 120,000 templates for tissue samples and 400,000 templates for PBMC samples. Clonality was taken to be one minus Pielou's evenness. Tissue-enriched TCRs were identified through differential abundance testing performed on productive amino-acid clonotypes, with a minimum total count of 5 and an alpha of 0.1. The Jaccard Index and the Morisita Overlap Index were used to measure repertoire overlap between compartments. TCR beta CDR3s were clustered by GLIPH together with public tetramer-defined viral CDR3s, and at least three viral sequences plus V-gene enrichment were required for viral motifs. TCRdb re-hosts the immuneACCESS table, in-frame sequences only. Its copies lack some clones; in the studies checked, an unresolved V gene accounts for under half of them, and the cause for the rest is not known. V, J and clone size were drawn from that table, and D and trimming were deduced from the DNA. This sample comprises approximately 5,100 clones, 25% to 35% of them detected only once. The ten largest clones take up about a tenth of the sample.

At diagnosis, peripheral blood, uninvolved tumor-adjacent lung and tumor were collected and stored as a combination of fresh-frozen and FFPE material. Comment on this clone: The antigen it binds to is not known. No per-base quality is available; no much larger clone lies one base away.

CDR3 length: 14 amino acids, cysteine to phenylalanine. This entry keeps only the CDR3 DNA: 42 bases, framed from base 1. Taken from the germline V gene, the CDR1 and CDR2 loops are MDHEN and SYDVKM. Deletion took 6 bases off V and 2 bases off J, with a span of 10 bases between the germline ends. This TCR came from a woman aged 35-70 years with stage II squamous cell lung carcinoma. The sequenced sample was lung tumor tissue, obtained before any cancer treatment. The chain couples TRBV28 to TRBJ1-4, with TRBD1 tentatively as D gene (6 bases match). The CDR3 reads as follows: CASRVQGTNEKLFF. The DNA is TGTGCCAGCAGGGTACAGGGCACTAATGAAAAACTGTTTTTT.